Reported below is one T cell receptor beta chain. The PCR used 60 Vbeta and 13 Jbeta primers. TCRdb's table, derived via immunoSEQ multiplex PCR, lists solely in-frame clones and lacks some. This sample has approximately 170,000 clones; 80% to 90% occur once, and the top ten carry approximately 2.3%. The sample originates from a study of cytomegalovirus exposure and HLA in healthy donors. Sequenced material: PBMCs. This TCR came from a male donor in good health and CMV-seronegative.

The CDR3 DNA reads as TGTGCCAGTAGTATCCCACTAGCGGGGGGGAAGCAGTTCTTC. Protein sequence: CASSIPLAGGKQFF. The genes are TRBV19 and TRBJ2-1; TRBD2 agrees at 13 bases. CDR1 is LNHDA and CDR2 is SQIVND in the germline V gene (reference sequence). The ends lost 3 bases at V and 11 bases at J; junction bases unmatched: 4. The CDR3 sequence is 14 residues long.